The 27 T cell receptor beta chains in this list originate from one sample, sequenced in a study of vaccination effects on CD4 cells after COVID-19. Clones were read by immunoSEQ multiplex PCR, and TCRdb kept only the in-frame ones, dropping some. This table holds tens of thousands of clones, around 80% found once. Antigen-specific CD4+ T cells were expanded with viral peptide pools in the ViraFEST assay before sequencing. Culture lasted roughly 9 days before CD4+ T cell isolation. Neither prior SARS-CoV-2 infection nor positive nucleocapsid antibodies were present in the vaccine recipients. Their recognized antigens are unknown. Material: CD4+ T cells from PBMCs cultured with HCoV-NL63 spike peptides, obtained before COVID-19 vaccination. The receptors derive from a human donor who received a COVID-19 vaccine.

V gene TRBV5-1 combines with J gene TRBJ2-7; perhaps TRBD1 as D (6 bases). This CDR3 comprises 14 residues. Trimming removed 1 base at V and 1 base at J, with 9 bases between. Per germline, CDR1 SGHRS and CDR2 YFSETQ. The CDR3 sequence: CASSLRQGSYEQYF. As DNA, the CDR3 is TGCGCCAGCAGCTTGAGGCAGGGGTCCTACGAGCAGTACTTC.

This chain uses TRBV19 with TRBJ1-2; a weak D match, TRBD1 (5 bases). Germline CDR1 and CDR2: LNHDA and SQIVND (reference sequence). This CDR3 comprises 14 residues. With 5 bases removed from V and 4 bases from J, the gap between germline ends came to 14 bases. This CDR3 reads CASSPRQPTYGYTF. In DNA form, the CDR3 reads TGTGCCAGTAGTCCCAGACAGCCTACCTATGGCTACACCTTC.

In nucleotides, the CDR3 is TGTGCCAGTAGCGGGACGCAGGGTTGGAATCAGCCCCAGCATTTT. Residues: CASSGTQGWNQPQHF. V and J are TRBV19 and TRBJ1-5; D is perhaps TRBD1 (5 bases). Germline V gene data show CDR1 as LNHDA and CDR2 as SQIVND (reference sequence). V was clipped by 6 bases and J by 4 bases, with 16 bases between them. The CDR3 totals 15 residues.

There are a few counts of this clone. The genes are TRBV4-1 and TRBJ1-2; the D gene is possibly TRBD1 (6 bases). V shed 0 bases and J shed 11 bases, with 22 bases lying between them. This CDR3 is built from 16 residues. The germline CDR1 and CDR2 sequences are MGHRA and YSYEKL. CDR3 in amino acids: CASSQEILGTPRRYTF. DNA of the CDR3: TGCGCCAGCAGCCAAGAAATACTCGGGACACCCAGACGATACACCTTC.

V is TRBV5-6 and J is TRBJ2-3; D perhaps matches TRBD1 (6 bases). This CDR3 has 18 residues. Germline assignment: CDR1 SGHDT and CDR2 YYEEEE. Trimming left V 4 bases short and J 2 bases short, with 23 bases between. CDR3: CASSQQGRGTDFTDTQYF. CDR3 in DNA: TGTGCCAGCAGCCAACAGGGCAGGGGTACCGATTTCACAGATACGCAGTATTTT.

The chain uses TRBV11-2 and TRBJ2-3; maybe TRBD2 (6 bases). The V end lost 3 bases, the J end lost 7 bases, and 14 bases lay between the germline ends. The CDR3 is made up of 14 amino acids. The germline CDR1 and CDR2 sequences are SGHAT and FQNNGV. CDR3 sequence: CASSLVGGYHTQYF. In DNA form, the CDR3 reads TGTGCCAGCAGCTTGGTGGGGGGATACCATACGCAGTATTTT. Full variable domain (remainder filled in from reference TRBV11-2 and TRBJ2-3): EAGVAQSPRYKIIEKRQSVAFWCNPISGHATLYWYQQILGQGPKLLIQFQNNGVVDDSQLPKDRFSAERLKGVDSTLKIQPAKLEDSAVYLCASSLVGGYHTQYFGPGTRLTVL.

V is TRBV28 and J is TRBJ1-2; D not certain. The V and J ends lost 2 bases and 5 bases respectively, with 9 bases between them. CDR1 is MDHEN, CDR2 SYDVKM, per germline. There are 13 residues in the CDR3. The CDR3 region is CASSLSAVYGYTF. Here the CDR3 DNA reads TGTGCCAGCAGTTTAAGTGCGGTATATGGCTACACCTTC.

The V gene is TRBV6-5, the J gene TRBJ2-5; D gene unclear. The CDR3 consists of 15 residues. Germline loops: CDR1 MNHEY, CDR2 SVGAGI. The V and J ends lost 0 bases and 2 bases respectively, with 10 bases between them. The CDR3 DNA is TGTGCCAGCAGTTACTCGTACACTTCTCAAGAGACCCAGTACTTC. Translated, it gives CASSYSYTSQETQYF.

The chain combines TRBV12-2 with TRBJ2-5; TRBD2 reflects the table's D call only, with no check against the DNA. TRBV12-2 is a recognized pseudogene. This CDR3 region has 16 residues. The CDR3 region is CASRLALELPQETQYF. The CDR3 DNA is TGTGCAAGTCGCTTAGCGCTGGAACTACCCCAAGAGACCCAGTACTTC.

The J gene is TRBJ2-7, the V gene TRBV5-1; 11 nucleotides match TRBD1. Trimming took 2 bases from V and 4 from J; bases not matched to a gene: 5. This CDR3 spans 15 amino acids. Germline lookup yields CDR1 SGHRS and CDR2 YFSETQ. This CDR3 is CASSFRDRGGYEQYF. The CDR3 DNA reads TGCGCCAGCAGCTTCCGGGACAGGGGGGGGTACGAGCAGTACTTC.

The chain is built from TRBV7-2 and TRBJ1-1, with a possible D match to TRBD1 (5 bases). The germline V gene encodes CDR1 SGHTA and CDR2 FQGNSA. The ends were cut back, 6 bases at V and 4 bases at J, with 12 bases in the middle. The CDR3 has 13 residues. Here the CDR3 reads CASRLGGGTEAFF. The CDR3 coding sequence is TGTGCCAGCAGACTGGGGGGAGGCACTGAAGCTTTCTTT.

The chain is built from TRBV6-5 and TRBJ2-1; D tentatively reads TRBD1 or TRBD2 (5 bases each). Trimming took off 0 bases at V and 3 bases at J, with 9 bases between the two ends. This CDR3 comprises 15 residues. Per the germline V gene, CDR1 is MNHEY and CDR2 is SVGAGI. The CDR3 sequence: CASSYSGVFYNEQFF. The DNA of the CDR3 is TGTGCCAGCAGTTACTCGGGGGTTTTCTACAATGAGCAGTTCTTC.

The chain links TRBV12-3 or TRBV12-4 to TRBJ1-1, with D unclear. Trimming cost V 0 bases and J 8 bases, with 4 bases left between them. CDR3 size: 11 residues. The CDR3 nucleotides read TGTGCCAGCAGTTTAGCAGGGGAAGCTTTCTTT. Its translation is CASSLAGEAFF.

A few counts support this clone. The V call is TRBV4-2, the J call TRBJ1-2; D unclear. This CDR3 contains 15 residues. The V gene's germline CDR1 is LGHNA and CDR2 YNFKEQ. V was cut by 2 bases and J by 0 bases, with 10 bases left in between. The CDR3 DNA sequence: TGTGCCAGCAGCCAACCCGGACGAGCTAACTATGGCTACACCTTC. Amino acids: CASSQPGRANYGYTF.

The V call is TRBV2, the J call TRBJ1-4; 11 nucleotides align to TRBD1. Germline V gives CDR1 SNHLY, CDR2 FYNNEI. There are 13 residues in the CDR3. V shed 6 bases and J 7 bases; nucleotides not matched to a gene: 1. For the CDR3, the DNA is TGTGCCAGCAGGGGGACAGGGGGTGAAAAACTGTTTTTT. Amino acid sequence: CASRGTGGEKLFF.

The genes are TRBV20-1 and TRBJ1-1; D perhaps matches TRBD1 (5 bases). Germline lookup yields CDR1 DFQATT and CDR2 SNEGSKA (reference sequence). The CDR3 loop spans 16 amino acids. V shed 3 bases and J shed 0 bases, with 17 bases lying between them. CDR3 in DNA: TGCAGTGCTAGTGCGTCGGCAGGGAGTATGAACACTGAAGCTTTCTTT. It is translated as CSASASAGSMNTEAFF.

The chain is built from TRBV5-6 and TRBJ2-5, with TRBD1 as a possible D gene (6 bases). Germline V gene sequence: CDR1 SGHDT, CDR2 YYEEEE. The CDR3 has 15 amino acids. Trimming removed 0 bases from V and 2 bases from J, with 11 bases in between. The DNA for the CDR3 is TGTGCCAGCAGCTTGGTTGGGGGCTTACAAGAGACCCAGTACTTC. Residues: CASSLVGGLQETQYF.

The CDR3 loop reads CASSQDYSRGGLYIQYF. The CDR3 region has the DNA TGTGCCAGCAGCCAAGATTATTCCCGGGGGGGCTTGTACATTCAGTACTTC. The V gene is TRBV4-2, the J gene TRBJ2-4, with 8 positions matching TRBD2. The length of the CDR3 is 17 residues. Germline CDR1 is LGHNA and CDR2 is YNFKEQ. Germline trimming cut 0 bases from V and 8 bases from J; bases unmatched to any gene: 12.

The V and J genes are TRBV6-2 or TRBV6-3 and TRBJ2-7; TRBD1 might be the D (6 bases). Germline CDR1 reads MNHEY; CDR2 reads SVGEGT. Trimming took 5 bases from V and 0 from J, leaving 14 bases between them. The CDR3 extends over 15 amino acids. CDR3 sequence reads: CASSRDRRSSYEQYF. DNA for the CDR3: TGTGCCAGCAGTCGTGACAGGAGAAGCTCCTACGAGCAGTACTTC.

The CDR3 bases are TGTGCCAGCAGCCAGACATACGAGCAGTACTTC. Amino acids: CASSQTYEQYF. The chain is built from TRBV14 and TRBJ2-7; unclear D gene. Per germline, CDR1 SGHDN and CDR2 FVKESK. The CDR3 is 11 residues long. Trimming left V 3 bases short and J 4 bases short, with 4 bases between.

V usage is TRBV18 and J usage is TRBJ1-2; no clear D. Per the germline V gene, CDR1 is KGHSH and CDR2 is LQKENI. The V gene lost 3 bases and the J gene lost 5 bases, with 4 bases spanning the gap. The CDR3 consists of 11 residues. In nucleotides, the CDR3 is TGTGCCAGCTCACCGGGTTATGGCTACACCTTC. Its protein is CASSPGYGYTF.

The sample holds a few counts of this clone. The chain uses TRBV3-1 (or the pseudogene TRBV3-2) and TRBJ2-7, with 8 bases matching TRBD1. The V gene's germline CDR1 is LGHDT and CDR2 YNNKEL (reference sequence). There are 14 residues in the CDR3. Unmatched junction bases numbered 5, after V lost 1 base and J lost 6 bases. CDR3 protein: CASSQVAGGGEQYF. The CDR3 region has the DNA TGTGCCAGCAGCCAAGTGGCAGGGGGCGGCGAGCAGTACTTC.

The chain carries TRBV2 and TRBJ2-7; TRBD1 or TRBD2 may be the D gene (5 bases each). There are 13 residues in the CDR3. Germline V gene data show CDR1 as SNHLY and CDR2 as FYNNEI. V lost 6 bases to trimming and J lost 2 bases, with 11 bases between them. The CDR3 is CASRQGPTYEQYF. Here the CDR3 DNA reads TGTGCCAGCAGGCAGGGACCTACCTACGAGCAGTACTTC. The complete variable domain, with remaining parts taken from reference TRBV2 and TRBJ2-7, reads EPEVTQTPSHQVTQMGQEVILRCVPISNHLYFYWYRQILGQKVEFLVSFYNNEISEKSEIFDDQFSVERPDGSNFTLKIRSTKLEDSAMYFCASRQGPTYEQYFGPGTRLTVT.

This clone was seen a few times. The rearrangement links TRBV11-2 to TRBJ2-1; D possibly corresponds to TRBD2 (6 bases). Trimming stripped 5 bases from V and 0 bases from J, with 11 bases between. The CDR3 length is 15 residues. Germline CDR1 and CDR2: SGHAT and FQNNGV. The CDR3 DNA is TGTGCCAGCAGCGGGGGGTTGAGCTCCTACAATGAGCAGTTCTTC. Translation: CASSGGLSSYNEQFF.

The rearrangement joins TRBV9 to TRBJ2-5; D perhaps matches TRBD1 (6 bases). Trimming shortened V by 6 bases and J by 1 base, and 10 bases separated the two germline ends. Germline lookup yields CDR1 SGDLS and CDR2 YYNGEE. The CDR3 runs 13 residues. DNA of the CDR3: TGTGCCAGCAACAGGGAACTCCAAGAGACCCAGTACTTC. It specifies CASNRELQETQYF.

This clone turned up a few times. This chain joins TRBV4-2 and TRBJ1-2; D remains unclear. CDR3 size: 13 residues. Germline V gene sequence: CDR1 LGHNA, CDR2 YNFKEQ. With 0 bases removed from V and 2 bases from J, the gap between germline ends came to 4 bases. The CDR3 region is CASSQDSNYGYTF. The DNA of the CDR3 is TGTGCCAGCAGCCAAGATTCGAACTATGGCTACACCTTC.

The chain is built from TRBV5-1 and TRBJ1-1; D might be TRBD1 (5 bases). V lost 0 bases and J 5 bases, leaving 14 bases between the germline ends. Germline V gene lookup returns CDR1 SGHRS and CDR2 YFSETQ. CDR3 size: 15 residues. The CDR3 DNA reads TGCGCCAGCAGCTTGGCCGCAGGGAGCGTTACTGAAGCTTTCTTT. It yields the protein CASSLAAGSVTEAFF.